A selection of T cell receptor beta chains follows, all from one sample in a study of graft-versus-host responses after intestinal transplantation. Assay: immunoSEQ multiplex PCR; the TCRdb copy retains only in-frame clones and omits some. The data contain 70,000 to 95,000 clones, roughly 91% of them seen just once; the ten biggest clones take up around 1.1%. Their recognized antigens are unknown. Material: unstimulated CD8+ T cells sorted from spleen or lymph node cells, obtained before transplant. Source of these receptors: a human donor who was the organ donor for an intestinal transplant. Each CDR3 is given with its conserved first and last residue. The order of the fields is D gene, J gene, clone size, V gene, CDR3 protein, CDR3 DNA. D genes are given only for firm matches. Size is omitted from some rows. Given values are once, few, many or a class for expanded clones.

- | TRBJ2-3 | - | TRBV2 | CASLALWDTQYF | TGTGCCAGCCTTGCACTCTGGGATACGCAGTATTTT
TRBD2 | TRBJ2-3 | - | TRBV27 | CASSFSSSGSTDTQYF | TGTGCCAGCAGTTTTTCTAGTAGCGGGAGCACAGATACGCAGTATTTT
TRBD2 | TRBJ2-2 | - | TRBV7-9 | CASSFSQRGYGGELFF | TGTGCCAGCAGCTTTTCCCAGCGGGGTTATGGCGGGGAGCTGTTTTTT
TRBD2 | TRBJ2-7 | - | TRBV11-2 | CASSVGGGYEQYF | TGTGCCAGCAGCGTGGGGGGGGGCTACGAGCAGTACTTC
- | TRBJ2-4 | - | TRBV6-1 | CASSESQGSPYNIQYF | TGTGCCAGCAGTGAATCCCAGGGGTCTCCTTACAACATTCAGTACTTC
- | TRBJ2-5 | - | TRBV11-1 | CASSFGLVREETQYF | TGTGCCAGCAGCTTCGGCCTAGTTCGGGAAGAGACCCAGTACTTC
TRBD1 | TRBJ1-2 | - | TRBV28 | CASSLRQGRYTF | TGTGCCAGCAGCCTTCGACAGGGCCGCTACACCTTC
- | TRBJ2-7 | - | TRBV7-5 | CARSHGLAGGPYEQYF | TGTGCCAGAAGCCACGGACTAGCGGGAGGTCCCTACGAGCAGTACTTC
TRBD2 | TRBJ2-7 | - | TRBV11-2 | CASSHGRGGSYEQYF | TGTGCCAGCAGCCATGGACGCGGGGGCTCCTACGAGCAGTACTTC
TRBD1 | TRBJ2-7 | - | TRBV27 | CASNEHPGQGNHEQYF | TGTGCCAGCAACGAACACCCGGGACAGGGAAACCACGAGCAGTACTTC
- | TRBJ1-2 | - | TRBV28 | CASVRQGSAYGYTF | TGTGCCAGCGTACGTCAGGGGTCTGCTTATGGCTACACCTTC
- | TRBJ1-6 | - | TRBV4-1 | CASSQGPGDNSPLHF | TGCGCCAGCAGCCAAGGTCCAGGGGATAATTCACCCCTCCACTTT
- | TRBJ1-3 | once | TRBV7-9 | CASSLTDSGNTIYF | TGTGCCAGCAGCTTGACTGATTCTGGAAACACCATATATTTT
TRBD1 | TRBJ2-1 | - | TRBV4-2 | CASSQGFPRGTANNEQFF | TGTGCCAGCAGCCAGGGGTTCCCGAGGGGGACAGCAAACAATGAGCAGTTCTTC
TRBD2 | TRBJ2-3 | - | TRBV29-1 | CSDSGNTDTQYF | TGCAGCGATAGCGGGAACACAGATACGCAGTATTTT